Each of the 30 T cell receptor beta chains below was sequenced from the same sample in a study of T cell repertoires in cytomegalovirus infection. Their target antigens are unknown. TCRdb redid the calling of the reads with MiXCR, one entry per CDR3 protein. Among just under 500,000 distinct CDR3 sequences listed, roughly a third were seen once. The starting material was cultured PBMCs, obtained from culture after CMV antigen stimulation. The receptor set was obtained from a human donor in good health (CMV status not recorded). Some clones in this sample may be carry-over from other donors' samples.

V usage is TRBV5-3 and J usage is TRBJ1-1, with unresolved D. TRBV5-3 is an open reading frame, and its role is uncertain. The CDR3 consists of 14 residues. V lost 8 bases and J 1 base, leaving 15 bases between the germline ends. The CDR3 DNA reads TGTGCCAGCAGTTCCCAGTATTCGAACACTGAAGCTTTCTTT. Its protein is CASSSQYSNTEAFF.

This clonotype has a handful of counts. V is TRBV12-3 or TRBV12-4 and J is TRBJ2-5, with TRBD2 identical over 9 bases. With V trimmed by 7 bases and J by 1 base, 19 bases remained unmatched. The CDR3 is 19 residues long. The DNA of the CDR3 is TGTGCCAGCACTATATATAGCGGGAGCTACCTTCGTGGCCAAGAGACCCAGTACTTC. Protein product: CASTIYSGSYLRGQETQYF.

The table lists this clonotype with a few counts. The chain is built from TRBV29-1 and TRBJ2-5, with 8 bases lining up with TRBD2. Germline-derived CDR1 and CDR2 are SQVTM and ANQGSEA. With V trimmed by 7 bases and J by 4 bases, 11 bases remained unmatched. This CDR3 is built from 14 residues. The CDR3, as DNA: TGCAGCGCGCCCCCGAGCGGGAGTACAGAGACCCAGTACTTC. Residues: CSAPPSGSTETQYF.

This chain uses TRBV18 with TRBJ2-6, with 8 bases matching TRBD2. Germline values: CDR1 KGHSH, CDR2 LQKENI. CDR3 length: 18 amino acids. V dropped 0 bases and J dropped 3; count of bases not matched to a gene: 7. The CDR3 reads CASSPPSSGSFGANVLTF. In DNA form, the CDR3 reads TGTGCCAGCTCACCACCTTCTAGCGGGTCGTTTGGGGCCAACGTCCTGACTTTC.

The chain carries TRBV11-3 and TRBJ2-2, with 9 bases matching TRBD1. Unmatched junction bases numbered 5, after V lost 5 bases and J lost 1 base. Germline assignment: CDR1 SGHNT and CDR2 YENEEA. This CDR3 is built from 16 residues. This CDR3 is CASSTPGQGNTGELFF. DNA of the CDR3: TGTGCCAGCAGCACACCGGGACAGGGGAACACCGGGGAGCTGTTTTTT.

The chain combines TRBV7-6 with TRBJ1-3; D unresolved. The CDR3 is 17 residues long. The ends were cut back, 1 base at V and 0 bases at J, with 13 bases in the middle. The germline V gene encodes CDR1 SGHVS and CDR2 FNYEAQ. DNA for the CDR3: TGTGCCAGCAGCTTAGAGGTGTACCCCGTCTCTGGAAACACCATATATTTT. As protein: CASSLEVYPVSGNTIYF.

V and J are TRBV19 and TRBJ2-1, with 10 bases that match TRBD2. The V and J ends lost 2 bases and 9 bases, in that order; junction bases with no gene match: 7. Germline V lookup: CDR1 LNHDA, CDR2 SQIVND (reference sequence). The CDR3 sequence is 15 residues long. CDR3 in amino acids: CASSILAGEGTEQFF. The DNA for the CDR3 is TGTGCCAGTAGTATACTAGCGGGAGAGGGAACTGAGCAGTTCTTC.

V usage is TRBV7-6 and J usage is TRBJ1-3; D is possibly TRBD1 (6 bases). The CDR3 contains 17 residues. Germline lookup yields CDR1 SGHVS and CDR2 FNYEAQ. V was trimmed by 4 bases and J by 2 bases, leaving 18 bases between them. The CDR3 reads CASSSVWGQVAGNTIYF. CDR3 bases: TGTGCCAGCAGCTCGGTCTGGGGGCAGGTCGCTGGAAACACCATATATTTT. Using reference TRBV7-6 and TRBJ1-3 for the parts outside the CDR3, the full variable domain is GAGVSQSPRYKVTKRGQDVALRCDPISGHVSLYWYRQALGQGPEFLTYFNYEAQQDKSGLPNDRFSAERPEGSISTLTIQRTEQRDSAMYRCASSSVWGQVAGNTIYFGEGSWLTVV.

The V and J genes are TRBV27 and TRBJ1-6; 10 bases agree with TRBD1. The CDR3 is made up of 17 amino acids. Losses at the gene ends were 2 bases for V and 2 bases for J; bases not matched to a gene: 3. CDR1 is MNHEY and CDR2 is SMNVEV in the germline V gene (reference sequence). CDR3 loop: CASSLLGTGAYNSPLHF. CDR3 DNA: TGTGCCAGCAGTTTACTGGGGACAGGGGCCTATAATTCACCCCTCCACTTT.

The rearrangement links TRBV20-1 to TRBJ2-3, with 9 nucleotides matching TRBD2. Germline-derived CDR1 and CDR2 are DFQATT and SNEGSKA (reference sequence). The CDR3 extends over 15 amino acids. With V trimmed by 3 bases and J by 8 bases, 12 bases remained unmatched. The CDR3 sequence: CSARKLAGVGVTQYF. DNA of the CDR3: TGCAGTGCTAGGAAATTAGCGGGAGTGGGAGTTACGCAGTATTTT.

This clonotype has only a few counts. The chain employs TRBV19 and TRBJ2-7, with 15 nucleotides matching TRBD2. The CDR3 has 20 residues. J was trimmed by 2 bases and V by 3 bases; bases with no gene match: 14. Germline V CDR1 and CDR2: LNHDA, SQIVND (reference sequence). Written as DNA, the CDR3 is TGTGCCAGTAGTATGCATGAGGGGACTAGCGGGAGGATTGGCCCCTACGAGCAGTACTTC. Amino acids: CASSMHEGTSGRIGPYEQYF.

This clonotype was observed a few times. The chain is built from TRBV5-1 and TRBJ2-5; 7 bases agree with TRBD2. Per germline, CDR1 SGHRS and CDR2 YFSETQ. With 3 bases clipped from V and 4 bases from J, the junction kept 9 bases outside the gene matches. The length of the CDR3 is 15 residues. DNA of the CDR3: TGCGCCAGCAGCTCCTCCGGGACTAAGATAGAGACCCAGTACTTC. It yields the protein CASSSSGTKIETQYF.

This clonotype has just a few counts. The CDR3 region has the DNA TGTGCCAGCAGTTTCGAGGTGCAGCCCCAGCATTTT. This codes for CASSFEVQPQHF. This chain uses TRBV12-3 or TRBV12-4 with TRBJ1-5; D unresolved. The CDR3 runs 12 residues. V was shortened by 3 bases and J by 7 bases, with 7 bases between the two germline ends.

In this sample, this clonotype turned up a few times. This chain joins TRBV4-2 and TRBJ2-3; 13 bases line up with TRBD2. V was pared by 4 bases and J by 6 bases, with 10 bases of the junction left unmatched. Germline CDR1 LGHNA, CDR2 YNFKEQ. CDR3 size: 17 residues. CDR3 nucleotide sequence: TGTGCCAGCAGCCCATGGACTAGCGGGAGACGGGCGGATACGCAGTATTTT. It is translated as CASSPWTSGRRADTQYF.

The rearrangement uses TRBV12-3 or TRBV12-4 and TRBJ1-1; D uncertain. V was clipped by 3 bases and J by 11 bases, with 13 bases between them. This CDR3 region has 12 residues. This CDR3 reads CASSFQRSGAFF. CDR3 bases: TGTGCCAGCAGTTTTCAGAGGTCTGGCGCTTTCTTT.

This rearrangement joins TRBV12-5 to TRBJ2-3, with 8 bases aligning to TRBD1. V lost 1 base, J lost 0 bases, and 0 bases stayed unmatched. Germline V gene sequence: CDR1 LGHNT, CDR2 FRNRAP. The CDR3 length is 15 residues. The CDR3 DNA reads TGTGCTAGTGGTTTGGGGACAGGGAGCACAGATACGCAGTATTTT. Its protein is CASGLGTGSTDTQYF. The full variable domain, in which reference TRBV12-5 and TRBJ2-3 provide the parts outside the CDR3, is DARVTQTPRHKVTEMGQEVTMRCQPILGHNTVFWYRQTMMQGLELLAYFRNRAPLDDSGMPKDRFSAEMPDATLATLKIQPSEPRDSAVYFCASGLGTGSTDTQYFGPGTRLTVL.

The chain recombines TRBV20-1 with TRBJ2-1; D is perhaps TRBD2 (5 bases). This CDR3 has 16 residues. Per the germline V gene, CDR1 is DFQATT and CDR2 is SNEGSKA (reference sequence). V was cut by 2 bases and J by 3 bases, with 17 bases left in between. The CDR3 bases are TGCAGTGCTAGATCTCGAGGGAGCGGACTCTACAATGAGCAGTTCTTC. The encoded protein is CSARSRGSGLYNEQFF.

This clonotype was counted only a few times. The rearrangement uses TRBV4-3 and TRBJ2-1, with D perhaps TRBD1 or TRBD2 (5 bases each). The CDR3 is 15 amino acids. Trimming left V 1 base short and J 0 bases short, with 7 bases between. Germline-derived CDR1 and CDR2 are LGHNA and YSLEER. CDR3 loop: CASSQGGDSYNEQFF. For the CDR3, the DNA is TGCGCCAGCAGCCAAGGAGGGGACTCCTACAATGAGCAGTTCTTC.

The chain joins TRBV11-1 to TRBJ2-1; 11 nucleotides align to TRBD2. Trimming took 6 bases from V and 10 from J; bases not matched to a gene: 8. The CDR3 runs to 14 residues. The germline CDR1 and CDR2 sequences are SGHAT and FQDESV (reference sequence). CDR3 loop: CASRYSGRGREQFF. The DNA of the CDR3 is TGTGCCAGCAGGTATAGCGGGAGGGGTCGGGAGCAGTTCTTC.

With respect to this clonotype: A junction end diverges from the germline sequence, so it may reflect a read error. The V and J genes are TRBV7-9 and TRBJ2-5; maybe TRBD2 (6 bases). The CDR3 totals 18 residues. Germline V lookup: CDR1 SEHNR, CDR2 FQNEAQ (reference sequence). CDR3 sequence reads: CASSVAASAFGHQETQYF. The CDR3 bases are TGTGCCAGCAGCGTAGCGGCGAGTGCCTTTGGCCACCAAGAGACCCAGTACTTC.

The rearrangement joins TRBV25-1 to TRBJ2-2; D call uncertain. The V gene's germline CDR1 is MGHDK and CDR2 SYGVNS. This CDR3 has 14 residues. The V end was cut by 6 bases, the J end by 6 bases, with 14 bases between. CDR3 sequence: CASRGYTFAGELFF. CDR3 sequence (DNA): TGTGCCAGCAGGGGCTATACCTTCGCCGGGGAGCTGTTTTTT.

The table lists this clonotype with a few counts. J is TRBJ2-7 and V is TRBV28; 10 bases fit TRBD2. Per germline, CDR1 MDHEN and CDR2 SYDVKM. The CDR3 consists of 15 residues. V lost 10 bases, J lost 5 bases, and 14 bases stayed unmatched. In nucleotides, the CDR3 is TGTGCCACCCTTGCCTTCCGTCTAGCGGGAGACGAGCAGTACTTC. Translated, it gives CATLAFRLAGDEQYF.

This clonotype was detected only a few times. This sequence joins TRBV12-3 or TRBV12-4 and TRBJ2-7; possibly TRBD2 for D (5 bases). This CDR3 has 12 amino acids. Trimming shortened V by 2 bases and J by 7 bases, and 9 bases separated the two germline ends. CDR3 sequence: CASSLNPGEQYF. The CDR3 DNA reads as TGTGCCAGCAGTTTAAATCCGGGGGAGCAGTACTTC.

The chain combines TRBV5-4 with TRBJ2-2; D is unresolved. This CDR3 is built from 18 residues. Trimming stripped 2 bases from V and 0 bases from J, with 17 bases between. Per the germline V gene, CDR1 is SGHNT and CDR2 is YYREEE (reference sequence). The chain's CDR3 is CASSFDIKAGANTGELFF. The CDR3 region has the DNA TGTGCCAGCAGCTTCGATATTAAGGCCGGCGCGAACACCGGGGAGCTGTTTTTT.

The J gene is TRBJ2-7, the V gene TRBV7-2; D is uncertain. V lost 5 bases, J lost 3 bases, and 8 bases lay in between. Germline values: CDR1 SGHTA, CDR2 FQGNSA. This CDR3 has 12 amino acids. The CDR3 coding sequence is TGTGCCAGCAGCAACACAAGCTACGAGCAGTACTTC. Translation gives CASSNTSYEQYF.

This clonotype has more than one count but fewer than ten. This sequence joins TRBV9 and TRBJ2-1, with 13 bases fitting TRBD2. V dropped 2 bases and J dropped 9; count of bases not matched to a gene: 2. This CDR3 has 14 amino acids. Germline lookup yields CDR1 SGDLS and CDR2 YYNGEE. The DNA of the CDR3 is TGTGCCAGCAGCGTGACTAGCGGGAGGATTGAGCAGTTCTTC. Amino acids: CASSVTSGRIEQFF.

This clonotype was observed at least ten times. V is TRBV18 and J is TRBJ2-5, with no clear D. Germline CDR1 KGHSH, CDR2 LQKENI. The germline V and J ends were trimmed by 8 bases and 0 bases, with 7 bases remaining between them. The CDR3 sequence is 12 residues long. The CDR3 DNA reads as TGTGCCAGCAGCCCGTACCAAGAGACCCAGTACTTC. It yields the protein CASSPYQETQYF. The full variable domain, rest sourced from reference TRBV18 and TRBJ2-5, is NAGVMQNPRHLVRRRGQEARLRCSPMKGHSHVYWYRQLPEEGLKFMVYLQKENIIDESGMPKERFSAEFPKEGPSILRIQQVVRGDSAAYFCASSPYQETQYFGPGTRLLVL.

V and J are TRBV11-2 and TRBJ2-7; 12 positions match TRBD2. Germline loops: CDR1 SGHAT, CDR2 FQNNGV. V lost 4 bases, J lost 2 bases, and 3 bases stayed unmatched. CDR3 length: 15 amino acids. The CDR3: CASSSSGGGTYEQYF. The CDR3 DNA reads TGTGCCAGCAGCTCTAGCGGGGGGGGAACCTACGAGCAGTACTTC.

This clonotype was counted a few times. V is TRBV12-3 or TRBV12-4 and J is TRBJ2-5, with 10 bases identical to TRBD1. This CDR3 region has 14 residues. The junction had 4 bases not matched to a gene; V was cut back by 5 bases and J by 4 bases. The CDR3, as DNA: TGTGCCAGCAGTAGGACAGGGGGGACAGAGACCCAGTACTTC. Amino acids: CASSRTGGTETQYF.

The V and J genes are TRBV12-3 or TRBV12-4 and TRBJ2-3, with TRBD1 as a possible D gene (5 bases). CDR3 length equals 16 residues. Trimming removed 7 bases at V and 2 bases at J, with 19 bases between. CDR3 in DNA: TGTGCCAGCACCAAAGACAGTCTCACACCCACAGATACGCAGTATTTT. It encodes CASTKDSLTPTDTQYF.